One sample yielded the 14 T cell receptor beta chains listed below, sequenced in a study of blood T cell repertoires in COVID-19. The table came from immunoSEQ multiplex PCR; TCRdb's copy has only in-frame clones and leaves some out. Of about 210,000 clones listed, more than 75% were seen once; the top ten hold roughly 7.1%. Sequenced: PBMCs or T cells enriched from blood (not recorded which). The source of these receptors is a man aged 25 to 40 in a cohort exposed to, infected with or recovered from COVID-19 (not recorded which).

This chain connects TRBV2 to TRBJ1-5, with TRBD1 as a possible D gene (5 bases). Germline CDR1 SNHLY, CDR2 FYNNEI. V lost 7 bases, J lost 6 bases, and 19 bases lay in between. The CDR3 covers 15 residues. The CDR3 loop is CASKQGESLSQPQHF. For the CDR3, the DNA is TGTGCCAGCAAGCAGGGCGAATCACTGAGTCAGCCCCAGCATTTT.

The chain couples TRBV3-1 (or the pseudogene TRBV3-2) to TRBJ1-3, with TRBD1 matching over 9 bases. CDR1 LGHDT and CDR2 YNNKEL come from the germline V gene (reference sequence). The CDR3 runs to 16 residues. Losses at the gene ends were 4 bases for V and 3 bases for J; bases not matched to a gene: 7. CDR3 sequence: CASSPGTGRSGNTIYF. For the CDR3, the DNA is TGTGCCAGCAGCCCTGGGACAGGGAGAAGTGGAAACACCATATATTTT.

This sequence joins TRBV6-5 and TRBJ2-7; the match to TRBD1 covers 8 bases. The CDR3 has 15 amino acids. Trimming cost V 6 bases and J 2 bases; bases outside gene matches: 9. Germline V gene lookup returns CDR1 MNHEY and CDR2 SVGAGI. Here the CDR3 reads CASSMTGTGTYEQYF. The DNA of the CDR3 is TGTGCCAGCAGCATGACCGGGACAGGTACCTACGAGCAGTACTTC.

This clone was seen only once. V gene TRBV7-6 combines with J gene TRBJ2-1; 9 bases line up with TRBD2. After removal of 1 base from V and 9 bases from J, the junction contained 13 bases not matched to a gene. The CDR3 is made up of 17 amino acids. Germline V CDR1 and CDR2: SGHVS, FNYEAQ. The CDR3 is CASSLDSGTSPLIEQFF. CDR3 sequence (DNA): TGTGCCAGCAGCTTAGACTCCGGGACTAGCCCTTTGATTGAGCAGTTCTTC.

The J gene is TRBJ2-1, the V gene TRBV7-3; D might be TRBD2 (6 bases). Germline loops: CDR1 SGHTA, CDR2 FQGTGA. Trimming pared 4 bases from V and 0 bases from J, leaving 16 bases between. This CDR3 comprises 17 residues. The CDR3 sequence: CASSSLTRWASYNEQFF. In DNA form, the CDR3 reads TGTGCCAGCAGCTCCTTGACTAGATGGGCCTCCTACAATGAGCAGTTCTTC.

This chain joins TRBV28 and TRBJ2-2; possibly TRBD2 for D (6 bases). Looked up from germline, CDR1 is MDHEN and CDR2 is SYDVKM. Between the trimmed V and J ends, which lost 7 bases and 5 bases, there was a span of 11 bases. The length of the CDR3 is 13 residues. The CDR3 coding sequence is TGTGCCAGCACTTTTGGGGGGACCGGGGAGCTGTTTTTT. Translated, it gives CASTFGGTGELFF.

The chain links TRBV4-2 to TRBJ2-7, with D possibly TRBD2 on 5 matching bases. The CDR3 spans 16 residues. V was pared by 1 base and J by 0 bases, with 13 bases between. CDR1 is LGHNA and CDR2 is YNFKEQ in the germline V gene. The CDR3 protein is CASSQVPGESSYEQYF. The CDR3, as DNA: TGTGCCAGCAGCCAAGTGCCCGGGGAGAGCTCCTACGAGCAGTACTTC.

The chain links TRBV5-1 to TRBJ2-3; no clear D gene. Trimming cost V 1 base and J 2 bases, with 11 bases left between them. CDR1 is SGHRS, CDR2 YFSETQ, per germline. The CDR3 runs 15 residues. The CDR3 sequence is CASSLWAVFTDTQYF. In nucleotides, the CDR3 is TGCGCCAGCAGCTTGTGGGCCGTATTCACAGATACGCAGTATTTT.

This chain joins TRBV2 and TRBJ1-6; D remains ambiguous. The CDR3 consists of 12 residues. Germline V lookup: CDR1 SNHLY, CDR2 FYNNEI. Trimming cost V 6 bases and J 10 bases, with 10 bases left between them. Here the CDR3 reads CASRRGGSPLHF. The CDR3 DNA reads as TGTGCCAGCAGGCGAGGAGGGTCACCCCTCCACTTT.

V usage is TRBV5-1 and J usage is TRBJ1-4; no clear D. V lost 0 bases and J 11 bases, leaving 20 bases between the germline ends. Germline CDR1 and CDR2: SGHRS and YFSETQ. The CDR3 has 16 amino acids. The CDR3 DNA is TGCGCCAGCAGCTTGGTTCTCGACACCGTCCCGAAGAAACTGTTTTTT. It is translated as CASSLVLDTVPKKLFF.

The gene calls are TRBV24-1 and TRBJ1-1; TRBD1 agrees at 8 bases. The V segment lost 4 bases and the J segment 7 bases; nucleotides outside the gene matches: 4. The CDR3 length is 13 residues. CDR1 is KGHDR, CDR2 SFDVKD, per germline. The CDR3 spells CATSERQGIEAFF. DNA for the CDR3: TGTGCCACCAGTGAAAGACAGGGGATTGAAGCTTTCTTT.

The table lists this clone with many counts. The chain carries TRBV7-9 and TRBJ2-1, with D possibly TRBD2 on 5 matching bases. Germline assignment: CDR1 SEHNR and CDR2 FQNEAQ (reference sequence). The CDR3 has 13 residues. Between the trimmed V and J ends, which lost 5 bases and 7 bases, there was a span of 12 bases. The CDR3 loop reads CASSPDWTNEQFF. CDR3 sequence (DNA): TGTGCCAGCAGCCCGGACTGGACGAATGAGCAGTTCTTC.

CDR3 nucleotides: TGTGCCAGCAGCTTCGGGACTAGCGGGAGGGCCGGTGAGCAGTTCTTC. Translating gives CASSFGTSGRAGEQFF. The chain couples TRBV7-2 to TRBJ2-1, with TRBD2 matching over 16 bases. This CDR3 comprises 16 residues. Germline V lookup: CDR1 SGHTA, CDR2 FQGNSA. Germline trimming cut 3 bases from V and 9 bases from J; bases unmatched to any gene: 5.

The chain recombines TRBV6-5 with TRBJ1-5; maybe TRBD1 (5 bases). The CDR3 runs 14 residues. Germline V CDR1 and CDR2: MNHEY, SVGAGI. V lost 2 bases and J lost 3, with 8 bases in between. The CDR3 is CASSYGGDNQPQHF. The CDR3 DNA reads as TGTGCCAGCAGTTACGGGGGGGACAATCAGCCCCAGCATTTT.